This TCR beta chain was sequenced for a study of T cells in Graves' hyperthyroidism and ophthalmopathy. Regarding the study as a whole: The blood repertoire included most of the expanded thyroid clonotypes above 0.001.

Germline V gene data show CDR1 as SGHVS and CDR2 as FQNEAQ. The CDR3 runs to 15 residues. Trimming pared 4 bases from V and 0 bases from J, leaving 10 bases between. This clonotype was counted only a few times. Antigen: not known. Amplified regions were TCR beta CDR3 sequences from RNA transcripts. During a first-round RT-PCR of the TCR CDR3, the HTBI primer set was used. TCRdb ran MiXCR on the multiplex PCR reads and lists one entry per CDR3 protein. The table shows around 420,000 distinct CDR3 sequences, with around 13% occurring only once. Patients aged 18 to 65 had newly diagnosed hyperthyroidism lasting under 2 months.

V and J are TRBV7-8 and TRBJ2-1, with D perhaps TRBD2 (6 bases). This sequence originates from a woman between 18 and 30 years old with Graves' hyperthyroidism. The sequenced sample was blood. The CDR3 DNA is TGTGCCAGCAGCTCAACGGGAGCCTCCTACAATGAGCAGTTCTTC. Its translation is CASSSTGASYNEQFF.